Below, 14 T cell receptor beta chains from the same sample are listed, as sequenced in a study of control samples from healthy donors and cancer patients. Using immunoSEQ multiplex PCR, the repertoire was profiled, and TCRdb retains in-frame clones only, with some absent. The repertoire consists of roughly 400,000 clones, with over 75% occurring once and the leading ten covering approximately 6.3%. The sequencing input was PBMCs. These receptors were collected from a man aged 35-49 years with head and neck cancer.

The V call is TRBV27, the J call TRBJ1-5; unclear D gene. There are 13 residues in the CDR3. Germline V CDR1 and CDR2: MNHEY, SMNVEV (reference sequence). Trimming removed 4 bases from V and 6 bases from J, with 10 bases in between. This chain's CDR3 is CASSSGSTQPQHF. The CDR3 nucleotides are TGTGCCAGCAGTTCGGGCAGTACTCAGCCCCAGCATTTT.

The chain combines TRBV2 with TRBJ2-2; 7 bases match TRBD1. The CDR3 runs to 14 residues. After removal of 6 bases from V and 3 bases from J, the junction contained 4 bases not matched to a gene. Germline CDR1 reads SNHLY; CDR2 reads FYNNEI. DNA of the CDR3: TGTGCCAGCAGAGTTACAGGGGACACCGGGGAGCTGTTTTTT. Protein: CASRVTGDTGELFF.

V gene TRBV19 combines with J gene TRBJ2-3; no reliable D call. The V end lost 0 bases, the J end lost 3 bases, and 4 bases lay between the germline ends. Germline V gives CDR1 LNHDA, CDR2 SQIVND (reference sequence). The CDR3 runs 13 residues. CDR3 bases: TGTGCCAGTAGTATAGATCGGACAGATACGCAGTATTTT. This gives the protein CASSIDRTDTQYF.

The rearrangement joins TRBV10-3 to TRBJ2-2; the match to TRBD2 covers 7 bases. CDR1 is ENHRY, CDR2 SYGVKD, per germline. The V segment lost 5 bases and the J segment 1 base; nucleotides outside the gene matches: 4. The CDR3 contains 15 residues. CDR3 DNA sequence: TGTGCCATCAGTTCCACTAGCGAGAACACCGGGGAGCTGTTTTTT. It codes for CAISSTSENTGELFF.

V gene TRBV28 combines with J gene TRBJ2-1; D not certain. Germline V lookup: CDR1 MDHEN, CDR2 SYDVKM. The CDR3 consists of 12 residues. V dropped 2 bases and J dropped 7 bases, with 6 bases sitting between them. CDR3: CASSLSINEQFF. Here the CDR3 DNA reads TGTGCCAGCAGTTTAAGTATTAATGAGCAGTTCTTC.

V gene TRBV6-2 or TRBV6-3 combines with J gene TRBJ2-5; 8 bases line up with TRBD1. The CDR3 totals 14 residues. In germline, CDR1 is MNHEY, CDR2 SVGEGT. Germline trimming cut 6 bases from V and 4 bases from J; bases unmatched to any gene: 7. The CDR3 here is CASSTTGGPETQYF. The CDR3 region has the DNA TGTGCCAGCAGCACTACAGGGGGTCCAGAGACCCAGTACTTC.

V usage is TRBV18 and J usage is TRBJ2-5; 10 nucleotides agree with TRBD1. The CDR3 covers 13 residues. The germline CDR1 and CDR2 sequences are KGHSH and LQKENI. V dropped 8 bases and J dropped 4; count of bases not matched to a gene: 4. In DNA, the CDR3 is TGTGCCAGCCTAAGGACAGGGGGAGAGACCCAGTACTTC. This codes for CASLRTGGETQYF. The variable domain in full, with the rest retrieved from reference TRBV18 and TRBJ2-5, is NAGVMQNPRHLVRRRGQEARLRCSPMKGHSHVYWYRQLPEEGLKFMVYLQKENIIDESGMPKERFSAEFPKEGPSILRIQQVVRGDSAAYFCASLRTGGETQYFGPGTRLLVL.

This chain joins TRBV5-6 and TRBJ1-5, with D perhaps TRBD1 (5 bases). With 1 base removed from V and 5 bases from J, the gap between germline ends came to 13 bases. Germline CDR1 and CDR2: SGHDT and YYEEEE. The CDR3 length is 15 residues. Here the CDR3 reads CASSLSLRGDQPQHF. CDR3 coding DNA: TGTGCCAGCAGCTTGTCCCTGAGGGGTGATCAGCCCCAGCATTTT. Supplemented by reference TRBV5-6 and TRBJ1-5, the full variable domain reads DAGVTQSPTHLIKTRGQQVTLRCSPKSGHDTVSWYQQALGQGPQFIFQYYEEEERQRGNFPDRFSGHQFPNYSSELNVNALLLGDSALYLCASSLSLRGDQPQHFGDGTRLSIL.

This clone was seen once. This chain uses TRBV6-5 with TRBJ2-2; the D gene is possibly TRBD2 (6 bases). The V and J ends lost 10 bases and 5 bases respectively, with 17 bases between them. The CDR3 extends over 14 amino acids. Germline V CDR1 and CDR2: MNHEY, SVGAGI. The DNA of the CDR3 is TGTGCCATCGGAGGGCAGGGCGGAACCGGGGAGCTGTTTTTT. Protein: CAIGGQGGTGELFF.

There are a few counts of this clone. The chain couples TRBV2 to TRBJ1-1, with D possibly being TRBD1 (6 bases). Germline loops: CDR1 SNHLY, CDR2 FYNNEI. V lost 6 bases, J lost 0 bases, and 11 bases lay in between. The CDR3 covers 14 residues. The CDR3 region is CASSRQEMNTEAFF. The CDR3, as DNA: TGTGCCAGCAGCCGACAGGAGATGAACACTGAAGCTTTCTTT.

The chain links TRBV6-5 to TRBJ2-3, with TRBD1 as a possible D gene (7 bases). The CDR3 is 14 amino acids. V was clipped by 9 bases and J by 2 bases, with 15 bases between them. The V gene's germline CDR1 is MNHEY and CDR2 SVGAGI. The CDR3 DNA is TGTGCCAGTGGAGGGGGACAGCTCACAGATACGCAGTATTTT. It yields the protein CASGGGQLTDTQYF.

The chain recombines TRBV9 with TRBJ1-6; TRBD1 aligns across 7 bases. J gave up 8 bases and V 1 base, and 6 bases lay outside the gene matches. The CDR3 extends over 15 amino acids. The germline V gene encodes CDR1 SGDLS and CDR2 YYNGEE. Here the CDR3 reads CASSVTPTGYSPLHF. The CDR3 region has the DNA TGTGCCAGCAGCGTAACCCCGACAGGGTATTCACCCCTCCACTTT.

This chain's CDR3 is CSVEKGAGNTIYF. CDR3 sequence (DNA): TGCAGCGTTGAAAAGGGGGCCGGAAACACCATATATTTT. J is TRBJ1-3 and V is TRBV29-1, with TRBD1 matching 7 bases. The V gene end was trimmed by 2 bases and the J gene end by 4 bases; junction bases not matched to a gene: 2. From germline, CDR1 is SQVTM and CDR2 ANQGSEA. The CDR3 is 13 residues long.

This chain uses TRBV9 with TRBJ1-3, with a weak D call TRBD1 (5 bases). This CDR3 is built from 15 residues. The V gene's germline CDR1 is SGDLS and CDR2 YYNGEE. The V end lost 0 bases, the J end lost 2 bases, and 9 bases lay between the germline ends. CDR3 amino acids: CASSVGTGAGNTIYF. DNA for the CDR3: TGTGCCAGCAGCGTAGGAACAGGCGCTGGAAACACCATATATTTT.